A single sample gave rise to the 16 T cell receptor beta chains below, sequenced in a study of T cells after yellow fever vaccination. TCRdb reanalysed the 5' RACE reads using MiXCR and keeps one entry per CDR3 protein. The sample carries over 250,000 distinct CDR3 sequences, 4.1% recorded once. The specimen comprised PBMCs, sampled 5 days after the yellow fever booster vaccination. These receptors were taken from a man younger than 35 who received the YFV17D yellow fever vaccine.

This chain links TRBV6-2 or TRBV6-3 with TRBJ2-2; D gene unclear. Germline V gives CDR1 MNHEY, CDR2 SVGEGT. Trimming left V 2 bases short and J 5 bases short, with 9 bases between. The CDR3 is 14 amino acids. Here the CDR3 reads CASSYGYSTGELFF. For the CDR3, the DNA is TGTGCCAGCAGTTACGGGTACTCGACCGGGGAGCTGTTTTTT.

In this sample, this clonotype turned up a few times. The chain employs TRBV5-1 and TRBJ1-4; 10 nucleotides align to TRBD1. Trimming removed 4 bases from V and 10 bases from J; junction bases left unmatched: 7. CDR3 length: 14 amino acids. Germline V gives CDR1 SGHRS, CDR2 YFSETQ. The CDR3, as DNA: TGCGCCAGCAGCGGGGACAGGGGCCTTGGAAAACTGTTTTTT. It is translated as CASSGDRGLGKLFF.

This clonotype was detected a few times. The rearrangement joins TRBV7-2 to TRBJ2-1; the match to TRBD2 covers 8 bases. CDR3 size: 15 residues. J gave up 5 bases and V 5 bases, and 8 bases lay outside the gene matches. Germline values: CDR1 SGHTA, CDR2 FQGNSA. CDR3 sequence reads: CASSLGGGQHNEQFF. CDR3 in DNA: TGTGCCAGCAGCCTGGGCGGGGGGCAGCACAATGAGCAGTTCTTC.

This clonotype was observed a handful of times. V usage is TRBV6-5 and J usage is TRBJ2-2; no definite D call. The V gene's germline CDR1 is MNHEY and CDR2 SVGAGI. There are 13 residues in the CDR3. Deletions cut 2 bases from V and 4 bases from J, with 5 bases between. For the CDR3, the DNA is TGTGCCAGCAGTTACCTGGTCACCGGGGAGCTGTTTTTT. Its protein is CASSYLVTGELFF.

V usage is TRBV25-1 and J usage is TRBJ2-2; D uncertain. The germline V and J ends were trimmed by 3 bases and 4 bases, with 12 bases remaining between them. CDR3 length: 15 amino acids. Looked up from germline, CDR1 is MGHDK and CDR2 is SYGVNS. The CDR3 is CASSDPRVPTGELFF. Written as DNA, the CDR3 is TGTGCCAGCAGTGACCCCCGGGTCCCCACCGGGGAGCTGTTTTTT.

The chain uses TRBV6-2 or TRBV6-3 and TRBJ1-5; the D is unclear. V was cut by 4 bases and J by 5 bases, with 9 bases left in between. The germline CDR1 and CDR2 sequences are MNHEY and SVGEGT. CDR3 length: 13 residues. CDR3 nucleotide sequence: TGTGCCAGCAGTTTCGGACCCGATCAGCCCCAGCATTTT. Translating gives CASSFGPDQPQHF.

In this sample, this clonotype turned up a few times. The J gene is TRBJ1-6, the V gene TRBV5-4; 8 positions match TRBD1. Germline CDR1 reads SGHNT; CDR2 reads YYREEE (reference sequence). The trim removed 2 bases at V and 9 bases at J, leaving 7 bases unmatched. The length of the CDR3 is 15 residues. The CDR3 DNA sequence: TGTGCCAGCAGCTTTGACAGGACAGGGCGTTCACCCCTCCACTTT. This sequence encodes CASSFDRTGRSPLHF.

This chain's CDR3 is CASSLGVFLEAFF. The CDR3 DNA is TGTGCCAGCAGCTTAGGGGTATTCCTTGAAGCTTTCTTT. The chain couples TRBV7-9 to TRBJ1-1; D remains unclear. The CDR3 has 13 residues. Germline V CDR1 and CDR2: SEHNR, FQNEAQ (reference sequence). The V gene lost 1 base and the J gene lost 7 bases, with 10 bases spanning the gap.

The table lists this clonotype with many counts. This chain links TRBV29-1 with TRBJ1-5, with no clear D. The CDR3 has 11 residues. CDR1 and CDR2 from the germline V gene are SQVTM and ANQGSEA. V was pared by 1 base and J by 11 bases, with 9 bases between. CDR3 amino acids: CSVEAGEAQHF. The CDR3 DNA reads as TGCAGCGTTGAAGCCGGAGAAGCCCAGCATTTT.

This clonotype has just a few counts. V usage is TRBV5-1 and J usage is TRBJ2-2; D remains ambiguous. V was shortened by 0 bases and J by 6 bases, with 9 bases between the two germline ends. Germline CDR1 is SGHRS and CDR2 is YFSETQ. This CDR3 region has 14 residues. The CDR3 region is CASSLDQRAGELFF. CDR3 sequence (DNA): TGCGCCAGCAGCTTGGATCAACGCGCCGGGGAGCTGTTTTTT. Looking up the rest from reference TRBV5-1 and TRBJ2-2 gives the full variable domain: KAGVTQTPRYLIKTRGQQVTLSCSPISGHRSVSWYQQTPGQGLQFLFEYFSETQRNKGNFPGRFSGRQFSNSRSEMNVSTLELGDSALYLCASSLDQRAGELFFGEGSRLTVL.

This clonotype was recorded a few times. The chain employs TRBV28 and TRBJ1-2, with 8 bases aligning to TRBD1. The CDR3 is made up of 15 amino acids. Germline V lookup: CDR1 MDHEN, CDR2 SYDVKM. The junction had 10 bases not matched to a gene; V was cut back by 5 bases and J by 5 bases. CDR3 coding DNA: TGTGCCAGCAGTCTACCGACAGGGGAGGGGTATGGCTACACCTTC. Translation gives CASSLPTGEGYGYTF.

This clonotype was seen a few times. The genes are TRBV12-3 or TRBV12-4 and TRBJ1-1, with 11 nucleotides matching TRBD1. Trimming removed 6 bases from V and 5 bases from J; junction bases left unmatched: 8. The CDR3 spans 15 residues. CDR3 sequence reads: CASSLYRDRGTEAFF. Written as DNA, the CDR3 is TGTGCCAGCAGCCTTTACCGGGACAGGGGGACTGAAGCTTTCTTT.

The chain combines TRBV7-2 with TRBJ2-5; D unresolved. V gave up 0 bases and J gave up 6 bases, with 8 bases separating them. This CDR3 is 13 amino acids long. In germline, CDR1 is SGHTA, CDR2 FQGNSA. The CDR3 DNA reads as TGTGCCAGCAGCTTAGCGCCCCCACAGACCCAGTACTTC. It encodes CASSLAPPQTQYF. Using reference TRBV7-2 and TRBJ2-5 for the parts outside the CDR3, the full variable domain is GAGVSQSPSNKVTEKGKDVELRCDPISGHTALYWYRQSLGQGLEFLIYFQGNSAPDKSGLPSDRFSAERTGGSVSTLTIQRTQQEDSAVYLCASSLAPPQTQYFGPGTRLLVL.

At least ten counts were recorded for this clonotype. CDR3 nucleotide sequence: TGTGCCAGCAGCCGTTCCGGTGAGGGTATAGCCAAAAACATTCAGTACTTC. This gives the protein CASSRSGEGIAKNIQYF. J is TRBJ2-4 and V is TRBV3-1; weak D call: TRBD2 (5 bases). CDR3 length: 17 residues. Trimming removed 4 bases at V and 0 bases at J, with 16 bases between. Germline V gene sequence: CDR1 LGHDT, CDR2 YNNKEL (reference sequence). Full variable domain (remainder filled in from reference TRBV3-1 and TRBJ2-4): DTAVSQTPKYLVTQMGNDKSIKCEQNLGHDTMYWYKQDSKKFLKIMFSYNNKELIINETVPNRFSPKSPDKAHLNLHINSLELGDSAVYFCASSRSGEGIAKNIQYFGAGTRLSVL.

In its sample, this clonotype was seen many times. The chain couples TRBV5-4 to TRBJ2-4; D might be TRBD2 (5 bases). Trimming cost V 4 bases and J 2 bases, with 10 bases left between them. Germline CDR1 is SGHNT and CDR2 is YYREEE (reference sequence). The CDR3 consists of 14 residues. The CDR3 nucleotides read TGTGCCAGCAGCGTTGGGAGTACCAAAAACATTCAGTACTTC. Its translation is CASSVGSTKNIQYF.

This chain uses TRBV4-3 with TRBJ2-1; TRBD2 matches at 9 bases. Germline CDR1 LGHNA, CDR2 YSLEER. This CDR3 has 16 residues. Trimming removed 0 bases from V and 3 bases from J; junction bases left unmatched: 3. The CDR3: CASSQEAGGLYNEQFF. The CDR3 nucleotides are TGCGCCAGCAGCCAAGAGGCGGGGGGGCTCTACAATGAGCAGTTCTTC.